This entry describes one T cell receptor (beta chain). Its target is unknown. Trimming stripped 5 bases from V and 2 bases from J, with 14 bases between. Germline-derived CDR1 and CDR2 are SGHVS and FQNEAQ. This CDR3 is 15 amino acids long. Data came from immunoSEQ multiplex PCR; TCRdb stores just in-frame clones and leaves some out. The sample carries under 95,000 clones, about 89% recorded once. The record originates from a study of identifying expanded T cells in peripheral blood. Findings and caveats of the study: Variance in clone template counts between roughly two-week samples significantly increased with total template count across all healthy donors. Over two and four weeks, about 15 and 18 clones changed, versus around 1.2 between replicates.

No infections or other immune events were documented during collection. J is TRBJ2-3 and V is TRBV7-8; either TRBD1 or TRBD2 may supply D (6 bases each). This clonotype was sampled from a person aged 18-70 years in good health. The sequenced sample consisted of blood. The DNA of the CDR3 is TGTGCCAGCAGCAAGACAGGACTAAACACAGATACGCAGTATTTT. Amino acids: CASSKTGLNTDTQYF. Looking up the rest from reference TRBV7-8 and TRBJ2-3 gives the full variable domain: GAGVSQSPRYKVAKRGQDVALRCDPISGHVSLFWYQQALGQGPEFLTYFQNEAQLDKSGLPSDRFFAERPEGSVSTLKIQRTQQEDSAVYLCASSKTGLNTDTQYFGPGTRLTVL.